This entry lists 5 T cell receptor beta chains sequenced from one sample in a study of cytomegalovirus exposure and HLA in healthy donors (TCRdb year 2017). The library was generated by the immunoSEQ multiplex PCR assay. For the multiplex PCR, a mixture combining 60 forward primers for TCR Vbeta segments and 13 reverse primers for TCR Jbeta segments was used. TCRdb re-hosts the immuneACCESS table, in-frame sequences only. Its copies lack some clones; in the studies checked, an unresolved V gene accounts for under half of them, and the cause for the rest is not known. For this sample there are tens of thousands of clones; about 78% appear just once. The ten largest account for less than 7% of the sample. The sequencing sample was made of PBMCs. The receptors here all came from a male donor in good health and CMV-seropositive.

V is TRBV19 and J is TRBJ1-3, with a possible D match to TRBD1 (6 bases). Germline lookup yields CDR1 LNHDA and CDR2 SQIVND (reference sequence). The CDR3 spans 16 residues. Trimming stripped 3 bases from V and 0 bases from J, with 12 bases between. The CDR3 region has the DNA TGTGCCAGTAGTATCTACAGGGTATCCTCTGGAAACACCATATATTTT. Translation gives CASSIYRVSSGNTIYF.

V and J are TRBV5-4 and TRBJ1-1, with D uncertain. Deletions cut 7 bases from V and 3 bases from J, with 10 bases between. Germline-derived CDR1 and CDR2 are SGHNT and YYREEE (reference sequence). The CDR3 has 12 residues. CDR3 region: CASGRRDTEAFF. CDR3 DNA: TGTGCCAGCGGCCGTCGGGACACTGAAGCTTTCTTT.

The table lists this clone with a count of one. This chain links TRBV28 with TRBJ2-4; 9 bases match TRBD2. The CDR3 consists of 19 residues. V was pared by 6 bases and J by 0 bases, with 15 bases of the junction left unmatched. CDR1 MDHEN and CDR2 SYDVKM come from the germline V gene. The CDR3 bases are TGTGCCAGCAGCCGTCCCGGGACTAGCCTCCACTCAGCCAAAAACATTCAGTACTTC. Amino acids: CASSRPGTSLHSAKNIQYF.

The rearrangement uses TRBV5-4 and TRBJ2-3, with D unclear. Trimming removed 4 bases from V and 2 bases from J, with 11 bases in between. Germline V gives CDR1 SGHNT, CDR2 YYREEE (reference sequence). This CDR3 has 14 amino acids. The CDR3 DNA sequence: TGTGCCAGCAGCCTCGACTTAAACACAGATACGCAGTATTTT. This translates into CASSLDLNTDTQYF.

The J gene is TRBJ2-3, the V gene TRBV7-2; D is uncertain. V dropped 4 bases and J dropped 3 bases, with 8 bases sitting between them. CDR1 and CDR2 (germline): SGHTA, FQGNSA. This CDR3 region has 13 residues. DNA for the CDR3: TGTGCCAGCAGCTCTCACGAGACAGATACGCAGTATTTT. Translating gives CASSSHETDTQYF.